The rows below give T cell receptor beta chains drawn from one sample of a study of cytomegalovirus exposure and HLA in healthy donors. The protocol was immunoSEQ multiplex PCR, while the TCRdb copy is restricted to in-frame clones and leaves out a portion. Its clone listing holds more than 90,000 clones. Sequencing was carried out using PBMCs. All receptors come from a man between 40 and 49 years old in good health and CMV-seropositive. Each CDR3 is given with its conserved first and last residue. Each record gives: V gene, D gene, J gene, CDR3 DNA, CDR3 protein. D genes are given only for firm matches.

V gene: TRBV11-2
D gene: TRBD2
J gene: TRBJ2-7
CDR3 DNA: TGTGCCAGCCTACTTGGCGGGAGCTCCTACGAGCAGTACTTC
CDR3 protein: CASLLGGSSYEQYF

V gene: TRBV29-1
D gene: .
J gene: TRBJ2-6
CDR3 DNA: TGCAGCGTTGATCACAGGGAGAGCTCTGGGGCCAACGTCCTGACTTTC
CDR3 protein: CSVDHRESSGANVLTF

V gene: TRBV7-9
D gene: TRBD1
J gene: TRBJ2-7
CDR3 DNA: TGTGCCAGCAGCGGGGACAGTGCCTACGAGCAGTACTTC
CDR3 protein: CASSGDSAYEQYF

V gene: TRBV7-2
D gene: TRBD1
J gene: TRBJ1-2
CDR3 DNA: TGTGCCAGCAGCCAGACAGGGGTCGCACGCGGCTACACCTTC
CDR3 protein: CASSQTGVARGYTF

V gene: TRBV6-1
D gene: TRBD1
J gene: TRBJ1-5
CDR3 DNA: TGTGCCAGCAGGGAGGGACAGAATCAGCCCCAGCATTTT
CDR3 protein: CASREGQNQPQHF

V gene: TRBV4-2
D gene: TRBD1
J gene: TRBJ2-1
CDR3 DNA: TGTGCCAGCAGCCAAGCCCGGGGGACAGGTTACAATGAGCAGTTCTTC
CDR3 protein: CASSQARGTGYNEQFF

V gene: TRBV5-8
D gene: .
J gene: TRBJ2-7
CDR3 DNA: TGTGCCAGCAGCTTGGGACAGTTGACCACCTACGAGCAGTACTTC
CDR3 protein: CASSLGQLTTYEQYF

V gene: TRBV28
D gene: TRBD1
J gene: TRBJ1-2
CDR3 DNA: TGTGCCAGCAGTTTATGGGGTTCAGGGACAGAGCATGGCTACACCTTC
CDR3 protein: CASSLWGSGTEHGYTF

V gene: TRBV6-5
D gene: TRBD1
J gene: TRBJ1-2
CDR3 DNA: TGTGCCAGCAGTCGACAGGGACACGATAACTATGGCTACACCTTC
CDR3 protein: CASSRQGHDNYGYTF

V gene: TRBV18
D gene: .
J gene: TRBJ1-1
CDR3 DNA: TGTGCCAGCTCACCACCCAGGAACACTGAAGCTTTCTTT
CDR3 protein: CASSPPRNTEAFF

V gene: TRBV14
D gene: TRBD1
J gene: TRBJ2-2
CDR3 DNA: TGTGCCAGCAGCCAAGATTCACAGGGGATGGAGCTGTTTTTT
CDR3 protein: CASSQDSQGMELFF

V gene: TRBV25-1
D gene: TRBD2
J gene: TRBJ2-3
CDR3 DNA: TGTGCCAGCAGTGAAGGGGTAGCGGGAGTCTCAGATACGCAGTATTTT
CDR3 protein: CASSEGVAGVSDTQYF

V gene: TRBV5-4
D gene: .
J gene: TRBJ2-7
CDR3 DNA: TGTGCCAGCAGCTTGGATATTTTATCCTACGAGCAGTACTTC
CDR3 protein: CASSLDILSYEQYF

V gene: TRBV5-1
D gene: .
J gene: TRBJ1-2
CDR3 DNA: TGCGCCAGCAGCTTACAGGCCTCAAACTATGGCTACACCTTC
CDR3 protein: CASSLQASNYGYTF

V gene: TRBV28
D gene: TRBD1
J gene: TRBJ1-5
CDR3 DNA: TGTGCCAGCAAAATACAGGGGGCGAGACGGGAGCCCCAGCATTTT
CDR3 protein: CASKIQGARREPQHF

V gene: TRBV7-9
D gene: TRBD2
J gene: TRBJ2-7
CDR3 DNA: TGTGCCAGCAGCTCCCCGGGAGGCGATTACGAGCAGTACTTC
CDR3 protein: CASSSPGGDYEQYF

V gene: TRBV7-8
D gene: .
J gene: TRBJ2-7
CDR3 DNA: TGTGCCAGCAGCTTACTACCGGGACAAACCCTACGAGAGCAGTACTTC
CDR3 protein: CASSLLPGQTLREQYF

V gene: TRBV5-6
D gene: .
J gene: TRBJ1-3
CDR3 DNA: TGTGCCAGCAGCTTCCCGGGTACTGGAAACACCATATATTTT
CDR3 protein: CASSFPGTGNTIYF

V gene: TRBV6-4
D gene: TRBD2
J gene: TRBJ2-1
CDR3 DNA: TGTGCCAGCAGTGACCAAGCGGGATTTTATGAGCAGTTCTTC
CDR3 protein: CASSDQAGFYEQFF

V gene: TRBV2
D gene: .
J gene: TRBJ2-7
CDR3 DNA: TGTGCCAGCAGTGAAACTAGCTTCTACGAGCAGTACTTC
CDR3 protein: CASSETSFYEQYF

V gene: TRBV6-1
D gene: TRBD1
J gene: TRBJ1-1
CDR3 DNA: TGTGCCAGCAGTGAATGGGAGACAGGGAGGAACACTGAAGCTTTCTTT
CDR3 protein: CASSEWETGRNTEAFF

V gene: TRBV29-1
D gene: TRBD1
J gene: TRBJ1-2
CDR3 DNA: TGCAGCGTTGGGGACAGGGGATCCTACACCTTC
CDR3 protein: CSVGDRGSYTF

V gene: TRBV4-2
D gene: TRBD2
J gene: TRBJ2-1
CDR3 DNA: TGTGCCAGCAGCCAAGAGAGAACGGGAGGAGAGTTCTTC
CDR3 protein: CASSQERTGGEFF

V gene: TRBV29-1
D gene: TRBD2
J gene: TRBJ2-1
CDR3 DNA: TGCAGCGTTGAATCAACGGGAGGGCCCAATGAGCAGTTCTTC
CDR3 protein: CSVESTGGPNEQFF

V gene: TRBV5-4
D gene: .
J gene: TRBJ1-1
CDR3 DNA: TGTGCCAGCAGCTTTTTTGGGTACCCGGGGAACACTGAAGCTTTCTTT
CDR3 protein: CASSFFGYPGNTEAFF

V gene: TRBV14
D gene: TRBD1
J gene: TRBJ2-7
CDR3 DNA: TGTGCCAGCAGCCACGGAGAGAGGTTCAGGGACAGCCCGTCCTACGAGCAGTACTTC
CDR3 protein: CASSHGERFRDSPSYEQYF

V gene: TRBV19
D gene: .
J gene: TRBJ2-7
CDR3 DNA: TGTGCCAGTAGTATACGGAGGAGCTCCTACGAGCAGTACTTC
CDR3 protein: CASSIRRSSYEQYF

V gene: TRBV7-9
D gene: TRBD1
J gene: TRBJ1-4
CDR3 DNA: TGTGCCAGCAGCCGACAGGGCCACTATGAAAAACTGTTTTTT
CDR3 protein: CASSRQGHYEKLFF